The TCR beta chain under discussion was sequenced for a study of shared clonotypes between healthy human individuals. Findings and limits, study-wide: Larger estimated richness was generally recorded for naive subsets relative to memory subsets. Among donors, sharing of clonotypes was expected to be affected by sequencing depth. The rarefaction results pointed to incomplete sorted-subset sequencing despite large depth.

Per the germline V gene, CDR1 is SGHNT and CDR2 is YYREEE (reference sequence). This CDR3 contains 16 residues. The trim removed 0 bases at V and 4 bases at J, leaving 5 bases unmatched. About this clone: The antigen remains unidentified.

The repertoire was sequenced with immunoSEQ multiplex PCR; TCRdb's copy has only in-frame clones and lacks some. The sample holds roughly 2.4 million clones; almost 96% are singletons and the top ten take about 0.13%. Material for sequencing was naive CD4+ T cells sorted from blood. Subset described: CD45RA+ positively selected. The rearrangement joins TRBV5-4 to TRBJ1-2; 11 nucleotides line up with TRBD1. This receptor was obtained from a man between 18 and 35 years old in good health. The CDR3 sequence: CASSLAFGTGGYGYTF. CDR3 DNA: TGTGCCAGCAGCTTGGCGTTCGGGACAGGGGGCTATGGCTACACCTTC.